These 21 T cell receptor beta chains came from one sample sequenced in a study of OX40 agonist ivuxolimab in advanced cancers. Only in-frame clones appear in the TCRdb table, and some are missing; sequencing was by immunoSEQ multiplex PCR. The profile shows 60,000 to 100,000 clones, 87% of them singletons. The source material was CD4+ or CD8+ T cells sorted from blood, sampled in a trial of the OX40 agonist ivuxolimab. The source of these receptors is an adult with an advanced solid tumor such as melanoma, head and neck, liver or kidney cancer.

This chain uses TRBV5-1 with TRBJ2-3; D is uncertain. Germline CDR1 and CDR2: SGHRS and YFSETQ. Trimming took 0 bases from V and 0 from J, leaving 11 bases between them. This CDR3 is 16 amino acids long. CDR3 bases: TGCGCCAGCAGCTTGGCGGCGGTTACTAGCACAGATACGCAGTATTTT. Translating gives CASSLAAVTSTDTQYF.

The chain employs TRBV7-2 and TRBJ2-3, with 7 bases lining up with TRBD2. This CDR3 has 16 residues. The germline V gene encodes CDR1 SGHTA and CDR2 FQGNSA. V gave up 0 bases and J gave up 1 base; unmatched junction bases: 4. CDR3 DNA sequence: TGTGCCAGCAGCTTAGCCGGGGGAGGGGGCACAGATACGCAGTATTTT. This sequence encodes CASSLAGGGGTDTQYF. The variable domain in full, completed from reference TRBV7-2 and TRBJ2-3, reads GAGVSQSPSNKVTEKGKDVELRCDPISGHTALYWYRQSLGQGLEFLIYFQGNSAPDKSGLPSDRFSAERTGGSVSTLTIQRTQQEDSAVYLCASSLAGGGGTDTQYFGPGTRLTVL.

This clone was seen only a few times. This CDR3 reads CASRLAGETQYF. The DNA of the CDR3 is TGTGCCAGTAGACTAGCGGGAGAGACCCAGTACTTC. This chain links TRBV19 with TRBJ2-5; 9 positions agree with TRBD2. The CDR3 loop spans 12 amino acids. Germline lookup yields CDR1 LNHDA and CDR2 SQIVND (reference sequence). The ends lost 6 bases at V and 4 bases at J; junction bases unmatched: 0.

CDR3 in amino acids: CASSTPRRAFLKNSGNTIYF. The CDR3 DNA reads TGTGCCAGCAGCACCCCCCGTCGGGCCTTCCTCAAAAACTCTGGAAACACCATATATTTT. The V and J genes are TRBV9 and TRBJ1-3; unclear D gene. In germline, CDR1 is SGDLS, CDR2 YYNGEE. CDR3 size: 20 residues. V was shortened by 4 bases and J by 0 bases, with 26 bases between the two germline ends.

The chain joins TRBV6-1 to TRBJ2-4; D is perhaps TRBD2 (6 bases). CDR3 length: 11 amino acids. Trimming cost V 9 bases and J 4 bases, with 7 bases left between them. The germline V gene encodes CDR1 MNHNS and CDR2 SASEGT. The CDR3 reads CASGGKNIQYF. CDR3 nucleotides: TGTGCCAGTGGGGGGAAAAACATTCAGTACTTC.

The V call is TRBV5-1, the J call TRBJ2-3; D gene uncertain. There are 12 residues in the CDR3. The V gene's germline CDR1 is SGHRS and CDR2 YFSETQ. Trimming removed 3 bases at V and 2 bases at J, with 4 bases between. CDR3 sequence: CASSWATDTQYF. The CDR3 DNA reads TGCGCCAGCAGCTGGGCCACAGATACGCAGTATTTT.

The chain has TRBV2 and TRBJ2-3, with D hard to call. The germline CDR1 and CDR2 sequences are SNHLY and FYNNEI. This CDR3 spans 12 amino acids. The ends were cut back, 4 bases at V and 6 bases at J, with 8 bases in the middle. The CDR3 loop reads CASSGVADTQYF. As DNA, the CDR3 is TGTGCCAGCAGTGGGGTGGCCGATACGCAGTATTTT. The whole variable domain, filled in from reference TRBV2 and TRBJ2-3, reads EPEVTQTPSHQVTQMGQEVILRCVPISNHLYFYWYRQILGQKVEFLVSFYNNEISEKSEIFDDQFSVERPDGSNFTLKIRSTKLEDSAMYFCASSGVADTQYFGPGTRLTVL.

The J gene is TRBJ1-4, the V gene TRBV19; D possibly corresponds to TRBD1 (6 bases). This CDR3 has 15 residues. CDR1 is LNHDA and CDR2 is SQIVND in the germline V gene (reference sequence). V lost 5 bases and J lost 6, with 16 bases in between. The CDR3 sequence is CASSPGQKLHEKLFF. The CDR3 coding sequence is TGTGCCAGTAGTCCCGGACAGAAGCTCCATGAAAAACTGTTTTTT.

This clone was counted a few times. This chain connects TRBV7-9 to TRBJ1-4; TRBD1 agrees at 8 bases. Germline V CDR1 and CDR2: SEHNR, FQNEAQ (reference sequence). The CDR3 consists of 15 residues. J was trimmed by 5 bases and V by 5 bases; bases with no gene match: 7. CDR3: CASSRDRIINEKLFF. In DNA, the CDR3 is TGTGCCAGCAGCCGGGACAGGATCATAAATGAAAAACTGTTTTTT.

V gene TRBV9 combines with J gene TRBJ2-1; TRBD2 matches 14 bases. Germline trimming cut 0 bases from V and 3 bases from J; bases unmatched to any gene: 11. The CDR3 is made up of 20 amino acids. Germline V CDR1 and CDR2: SGDLS, YYNGEE. CDR3 sequence reads: CASSVVVGSGTSGSYNEQFF. CDR3 coding DNA: TGTGCCAGCAGCGTAGTAGTAGGATCCGGGACTAGCGGGAGCTACAATGAGCAGTTCTTC.

This sequence joins TRBV28 and TRBJ1-2, with no clear D. This CDR3 contains 11 residues. V dropped 3 bases and J dropped 1 base, with 0 bases sitting between them. The V gene's germline CDR1 is MDHEN and CDR2 SYDVKM. CDR3 sequence: CASSFNYGYTF. The CDR3 coding sequence is TGTGCCAGCAGTTTTAACTATGGCTACACCTTC.

CDR3 in amino acids: CASSTNWSGTGKTYEQYF. The CDR3 nucleotides are TGTGCCAGCAGCACAAACTGGTCCGGGACAGGAAAAACCTACGAGCAGTACTTC. The chain recombines TRBV21-1 with TRBJ2-7; the listed D gene, TRBD1, was not tested against the DNA. TRBV21-1 is a pseudogene locus. The CDR3 runs 18 residues.

The V and J genes are TRBV6-6 and TRBJ2-7; possible D gene TRBD2, 6 bases. This CDR3 is 13 amino acids long. Trimming stripped 5 bases from V and 7 bases from J, with 15 bases between. Germline CDR1 reads MNHNY; CDR2 reads SVGAGI (reference sequence). Written as DNA, the CDR3 is TGTGCCAGCAGTCGAGGGACTCCTCAGGAGCAGTACTTC. Its protein product is CASSRGTPQEQYF.

The rearrangement uses TRBV19 and TRBJ1-2; D might be TRBD1 (6 bases). Germline-derived CDR1 and CDR2 are LNHDA and SQIVND (reference sequence). V dropped 2 bases and J dropped 5 bases, with 21 bases sitting between them. This CDR3 is 17 amino acids long. CDR3 coding DNA: TGTGCCAGTAGTATATCCGTCCGGGGGGCATTCGGGTATGGCTACACCTTC. It yields the protein CASSISVRGAFGYGYTF.

This sequence joins TRBV7-2 and TRBJ2-7, with 11 bases lining up with TRBD2. V shed 5 bases, J shed 2 bases, and the junction held 5 bases outside the gene matches. The CDR3 is 15 amino acids. In germline, CDR1 is SGHTA, CDR2 FQGNSA. CDR3: CASSLRLAGPYEQYF. The CDR3 DNA follows: TGTGCCAGCAGCCTGAGACTAGCGGGGCCCTACGAGCAGTACTTC.

V is TRBV19 and J is TRBJ2-6; 9 nucleotides agree with TRBD1. Per germline, CDR1 LNHDA and CDR2 SQIVND (reference sequence). The CDR3 runs 14 residues. Trimming at V came to 8 bases and at J to 3 bases, leaving 2 bases not matched to a gene. The CDR3 sequence: CASGDRVGANVLTF. CDR3 coding DNA: TGTGCCAGTGGGGACAGGGTTGGGGCCAACGTCCTGACTTTC.

J is TRBJ1-6 and V is TRBV18; D not certain. Germline V lookup: CDR1 KGHSH, CDR2 LQKENI. The CDR3 loop spans 17 amino acids. Deletions cut 1 base from V and 0 bases from J, with 10 bases between. CDR3 residues: CASSPQSMSSYNSPLHF. CDR3 DNA sequence: TGTGCCAGCTCACCACAGTCCATGAGCTCCTATAATTCACCCCTCCACTTT.

This rearrangement joins TRBV2 to TRBJ2-3; 12 bases are a match to TRBD2. V was pared by 8 bases and J by 3 bases, with 9 bases of the junction left unmatched. Germline V gene lookup returns CDR1 SNHLY and CDR2 FYNNEI. This CDR3 region has 16 residues. The CDR3 loop is CASRVGTSGLTDTQYF. In nucleotides, the CDR3 is TGTGCCAGCCGGGTGGGGACTAGCGGGCTGACAGATACGCAGTATTTT.

The gene calls are TRBV7-9 and TRBJ2-7, with TRBD2 matching 14 bases. This CDR3 has 15 residues. Germline V CDR1 and CDR2: SEHNR, FQNEAQ (reference sequence). V lost 5 bases, J lost 7 bases, and 7 bases stayed unmatched. CDR3 amino acids: CASSPGLAGVREQYF. The CDR3 DNA reads TGTGCCAGCAGCCCGGGACTAGCGGGAGTCAGGGAGCAGTACTTC.

This chain connects TRBV29-1 to TRBJ2-5, with 16 bases identical to TRBD2. V was pared by 6 bases and J by 5 bases, with 9 bases of the junction left unmatched. Germline V gene sequence: CDR1 SQVTM, CDR2 ANQGSEA. The CDR3 has 16 amino acids. CDR3 nucleotide sequence: TGCAGCGTACCCGGGACTAGCGGGAGGGCTGGGGAGACCCAGTACTTC. This sequence encodes CSVPGTSGRAGETQYF.

The J gene is TRBJ2-7, the V gene TRBV6-1, with 7 bases aligning to TRBD1. After removal of 6 bases from V and 0 bases from J, the junction contained 8 bases not matched to a gene. Per the germline V gene, CDR1 is MNHNS and CDR2 is SASEGT. The CDR3 consists of 15 residues. The CDR3: CASRDRDGLSYEQYF. The CDR3 nucleotides read TGTGCCAGCAGAGACAGGGACGGACTCTCCTACGAGCAGTACTTC.